The clone carrying this TCR beta chain has a handful of counts. It was with 60 Vbeta and 13 Jbeta primers that the PCR ran. Repertoires were generated with immunoSEQ multiplex PCR, while TCRdb's copy carries only in-frame clones and drops some. The table lists about 250,000 clones, roughly two thirds of them singletons. These data belong to a study of cytomegalovirus exposure and HLA in healthy donors. The origin of this receptor is a female donor in good health and CMV-seronegative. Sequenced material: PBMCs.

This chain's CDR3 is CASSLSEAGQPQHF. CDR3 nucleotide sequence: TGTGCCAGCAGTTTGAGTGAAGCTGGTCAGCCCCAGCATTTT. This sequence joins TRBV28 and TRBJ1-5; the D is unclear. CDR1 MDHEN and CDR2 SYDVKM come from the germline V gene. The CDR3 loop spans 14 amino acids. The V end was cut by 3 bases, the J end by 6 bases, with 12 bases between.